This TCR beta chain was found in a study of tumour-infiltrating T cells in Burkitt lymphoma. At the level of the study: The Burkitt lymphoma cohort spanned all epidemiological subtypes. Productive clonality predicted overall and progression-free survival. The study's findings and limits: Public clonotypes, several, appeared across numerous Burkitt lymphoma patients.

The assay was immunoSEQ multiplex PCR, and TCRdb's table has in-frame clones only and misses some. The table includes 300 or so clones, roughly 13% detected once. Points on this clone: The antigen is unknown.

Input material: tumor tissue. This sequence was found in a human donor with Burkitt lymphoma.

CDR3 sequence (DNA): TGCGCCAGCAGCCAAGAAGGACTTAGGAGCTCACCCCTCCACTTT. Its protein is CASSQEGLRSSPLHF. The chain employs TRBV4-1 and TRBJ1-6; D remains unclear. V dropped 0 bases and J dropped 10 bases, with 13 bases sitting between them. The CDR3 extends over 15 amino acids. Looked up from germline, CDR1 is MGHRA and CDR2 is YSYEKL.